This TCR beta chain was recorded in a study of T-cell memory formation after mild COVID-19. Study-level information: Largely, TCR clusters stayed within a single donor.

Study-wide points: While clones contracting from day 15 to 85 were balanced between CD4 and CD8, later expanders leaned CD4+.

Germline loops: CDR1 SQVTM, CDR2 ANQGSEA. Trimming cost V 6 bases and J 2 bases; bases outside gene matches: 6. The CDR3 loop spans 13 amino acids. On this clonotype itself: The antigen remains undetermined.

5'RACE, which relied on constant-segment primers, yielded TCR alpha and TCR beta cDNA libraries carrying sample barcodes and UMIs. TCRdb reanalysed the 5' RACE reads using MiXCR and keeps one entry per CDR3 protein. Altogether about 150,000 distinct CDR3 sequences are present, about 14% being singletons, with the ten largest covering roughly an eighth. The clonotype originates from an adult woman who had mild COVID-19 (a few samples of this study predate the infection). Cell type and time point are not known. The chain carries TRBV29-1 and TRBJ2-5; 7 bases match TRBD1. Input material: PBMCs or a T cell subset sorted from them (not recorded which). The CDR3 sequence is CSVTTGPQETQYF. The CDR3 nucleotides are TGCAGCGTCACGACAGGGCCTCAAGAGACCCAGTACTTC. The variable domain in full, completed from reference TRBV29-1 and TRBJ2-5, reads SAVISQKPSRDICQRGTSLTIQCQVDSQVTMMFWYRQQPGQSLTLIATANQGSEATYESGFVIDKFPISRPNLTFSTLTVSNMSPEDSSIYLCSVTTGPQETQYFGPGTRLLVL.